The rows below give T cell receptor beta chains drawn from one sample of a study of response to subunit inactivated influenza vaccine. TCRdb re-called the RT-PCR reads with MiXCR, one entry per CDR3 protein. Of around 710,000 distinct CDR3 sequences listed, approximately 13% were seen once; the top ten hold 6% to 7%. Sequencing used PBMCs from blood, obtained roughly 15 days before vaccination. The receptors were sampled from a man between 50 and 59 years old who received an inactivated influenza vaccine. Both conserved end residues are part of each CDR3. D genes are given only for firm matches. Clone size is shown for a subset of rows, as once, few, many or a class of expanded clone.

clone_size	j_call	v_call	d_call	cdr3_aa	cdr3_nt
few	TRBJ2-2	TRBV12-3/TRBV12-4	NA	CASTLVGGYTGELFF	TGTGCCAGCACCCTGGTGGGGGGTTACACCGGGGAGCTGTTTTTT
NA	TRBJ1-6	TRBV20-1	TRBD1	CSARPDRGYNSPLHF	TGCAGTGCTAGACCGGACAGGGGTTATAATTCACCCCTCCACTTT
few	TRBJ1-3	TRBV9	NA	CASQERSGNTIYF	TGTGCCAGCCAGGAAAGATCCGGAAACACCATATATTTT
NA	TRBJ2-1	TRBV5-1	NA	CASSFFLTSYNEQFF	TGCGCCAGCAGCTTCTTCTTGACCTCCTACAATGAGCAGTTCTTC
NA	TRBJ2-3	TRBV7-9	TRBD1	CASSLLQGADTQYF	TGTGCCAGCAGCTTATTACAGGGGGCAGATACGCAGTATTTT
few	TRBJ2-4	TRBV4-1	NA	CASSRGGAATAKNIQYF	TGCGCCAGCAGCCGGGGCGGTGCAGCGACAGCCAAAAACATTCAGTACTTC
NA	TRBJ2-2	TRBV4-3	NA	CASSQERWGPNTGELFF	TGCGCCAGCAGCCAAGAAAGGTGGGGCCCGAACACCGGGGAGCTGTTTTTT
once	TRBJ2-5	TRBV15	NA	CATSVEEGTQYF	TGTGCCACTAGTGTTGAGGAGGGGACCCAGTACTTC
NA	TRBJ2-7	TRBV6-2/TRBV6-3	NA	CASSYGAGIPYEQYF	TGTGCCAGCAGTTATGGTGCAGGGATACCCTACGAGCAGTACTTC
NA	TRBJ2-1	TRBV6-2/TRBV6-3	TRBD1	CASKKGQGQGGPSPHNEQFF	TGTGCCAGCAAGAAAGGGCAGGGACAGGGTGGGCCAAGCCCCCACAATGAGCAGTTCTTC
NA	TRBJ1-5	TRBV5-1	TRBD1	CASTVDKTGGCNQPQHF	TGCGCCAGCACCGTAGATAAGACAGGGGGCTGCAATCAGCCCCAGCATTTT
few	TRBJ2-1	TRBV6-2/TRBV6-3	TRBD2	CASSYSAQLAGPGRDNEQFF	TGTGCCAGCAGTTACTCGGCACAACTAGCGGGCCCGGGGAGGGACAATGAGCAGTTCTTC
few	TRBJ2-5	TRBV5-1	NA	CASSLPSLGETQYF	TGCGCCAGCAGCTTGCCCTCCCTCGGTGAGACCCAGTACTTC
NA	TRBJ2-5	TRBV7-2	TRBD2	CASSLALLAGVKETQYF	TGTGCCAGCAGCTTAGCGCTGCTAGCGGGGGTTAAAGAGACCCAGTACTTC
NA	TRBJ2-1	TRBV27	NA	CASSDDRPVASSYNEQFF	TGTGCCAGCAGTGACGACAGGCCTGTAGCTTCCTCCTACAATGAGCAGTTCTTC
few	TRBJ2-7	TRBV12-3/TRBV12-4	TRBD2	CASSYSGGAWEQYF	TGTGCCAGCAGTTATAGCGGGGGGGCTTGGGAGCAGTACTTC
few	TRBJ2-5	TRBV20-1	NA	CSARDMTVQETQYF	TGCAGTGCTAGAGATATGACAGTCCAAGAGACCCAGTACTTC
NA	TRBJ2-3	TRBV6-2/TRBV6-3	NA	CASSYWTTDTQYF	TGTGCCAGCAGTTACTGGACCACAGATACGCAGTATTTT
NA	TRBJ1-1	TRBV9	NA	CASSPSHGENTEAFF	TGTGCCAGCAGCCCATCCCATGGGGAGAACACTGAAGCTTTCTTT
NA	TRBJ2-4	TRBV5-5	TRBD1	CASRAGQDMGIQYF	TGTGCCAGCAGGGCGGGACAGGACATGGGCATTCAGTACTTC
few	TRBJ2-1	TRBV10-3	TRBD1	CAISVDRVGEQFF	TGTGCCATCAGTGTGGACAGGGTCGGTGAGCAGTTCTTC
NA	TRBJ2-3	TRBV12-3/TRBV12-4	NA	CASSIGPPGTQYF	TGTGCCAGCAGTATCGGACCACCGGGTACGCAGTATTTT
many	TRBJ1-2	TRBV7-9	TRBD1	CASRLPGQGNYGYTF	TGTGCCAGCAGGCTACCGGGACAGGGAAACTATGGCTACACCTTC
many	TRBJ2-3	TRBV5-5	TRBD2	CASSPVGLAAGTDTQYF	TGTGCCAGCAGCCCGGTGGGGCTAGCGGCTGGCACAGATACGCAGTATTTT
few	TRBJ1-4	TRBV18	NA	CASSPLSDLEKLFF	TGTGCCAGCTCACCTCTTTCGGACCTTGAAAAACTGTTTTTT
few	TRBJ2-6	TRBV28	TRBD1	CASSSGQAGANVLTF	TGCGCCAGCAGCTCAGGACAGGCTGGGGCCAACGTCCTGACTTTC
few	TRBJ2-7	TRBV28	NA	CASRRSSYEQYF	TGTGCCAGCCGCCGGAGCTCCTACGAGCAGTACTTC
few	TRBJ2-1	TRBV3-1	TRBD2	CASSPGLGVHEQFF	TGTGCCAGCAGCCCCGGACTAGGAGTGCATGAGCAGTTCTTC
few	TRBJ2-1	TRBV11-2	NA	CATKDRGIEGESYNEQFF	TGTGCCACCAAGGATAGAGGGATTGAGGGGGAATCCTACAATGAGCAGTTCTTC
NA	TRBJ2-3	TRBV15	NA	CATSRDQTSTDTQYF	TGTGCCACCAGCAGGGACCAAACTAGCACAGATACGCAGTATTTT
few	TRBJ2-1	TRBV10-3	NA	CAIPGQSGNEQFF	TGTGCCATCCCGGGGCAATCGGGGAATGAGCAGTTCTTC
few	TRBJ2-1	TRBV5-1	NA	CASSQQGPYNEQFF	TGCGCCAGCAGCCAACAGGGACCCTACAATGAGCAGTTCTTC
NA	TRBJ2-1	TRBV7-9	NA	CASSLTSRNEQFF	TGTGCCAGCAGCTTGACGAGTAGGAATGAGCAGTTCTTC
NA	TRBJ1-1	TRBV29-1	NA	CSVANGAAEAFF	TGCAGCGTCGCGAATGGTGCCGCTGAAGCTTTCTTT
NA	TRBJ1-1	TRBV20-1	NA	CSSGWQGFEAFF	TGCAGTTCCGGCTGGCAGGGGTTTGAAGCTTTCTTT
NA	TRBJ2-5	TRBV12-3/TRBV12-4	TRBD2	CASSPPGLAVLETQYF	TGTGCCAGCAGTCCGCCCGGACTAGCGGTTCTGGAGACCCAGTACTTC
NA	TRBJ2-5	TRBV27	NA	CASSFRGARETQYF	TGTGCCAGCAGTTTTCGAGGGGCGCGGGAGACCCAGTACTTC
NA	TRBJ1-1	TRBV3-1	NA	CASSQSLGENTEAFF	TGTGCCAGCAGCCAATCCCTGGGGGAAAACACTGAAGCTTTCTTT
few	TRBJ2-2	TRBV12-3/TRBV12-4	NA	CASSFPDYYNTGELFF	TGTGCCAGCAGTTTCCCCGACTACTATAACACCGGGGAGCTGTTTTTT
NA	TRBJ2-5	TRBV9	NA	CASSPLTGHQETQYF	TGTGCCAGCAGCCCCCTGACAGGCCACCAAGAGACCCAGTACTTC